Presented here are 23 T cell receptor beta chains from one specimen sequenced in a study of T cells in Graves' hyperthyroidism and ophthalmopathy. What was amplified from RNA transcripts were TCR beta CDR3 regions. The HTBI primer set drove a first-round RT-PCR of the TCR CDR3. TCRdb fed the multiplex PCR reads into MiXCR, producing one record per CDR3 protein. The sample has about 500,000 distinct CDR3 sequences, roughly 45% seen once. Sequenced: peripheral blood or thyroid tissue (not recorded which). The receptors here all came from an adult woman with Graves' disease, either hyperthyroidism or ophthalmopathy (not recorded which).

This clonotype showed up many times. CDR3 in DNA: TGTGCCAGTAGTATACCCCCAGGAAGCGGGGAAGAGACCCAGTACTTC. Its protein product is CASSIPPGSGEETQYF. V and J are TRBV19 and TRBJ2-5; TRBD2 matches 7 bases. The CDR3 is made up of 16 amino acids. CDR1 LNHDA and CDR2 SQIVND come from the germline V gene (reference sequence). J was trimmed by 3 bases and V by 2 bases; bases with no gene match: 9.

The chain uses TRBV2 and TRBJ2-7; 9 bases fit TRBD1. From germline, CDR1 is SNHLY and CDR2 FYNNEI. The ends lost 4 bases at V and 4 bases at J; junction bases unmatched: 14. CDR3 size: 17 residues. Written as DNA, the CDR3 is TGTGCCAGCAGTGTCGGGCTGGGACAGGGAACAGTGTACGAGCAGTACTTC. Translating it yields CASSVGLGQGTVYEQYF.

About this clonotype itself: The CDR3 ends on some other residue instead of the conserved phenylalanine or tryptophan, so this is likely a read error. The DNA of the CDR3 is TGTGCCAGCACCGAGGGGGGCTCTGTCACTGAAGCTTTCCTT. Protein sequence: CASTEGGSVTEAFL. This chain links TRBV6-6 with TRBJ1-1; tentatively, D is TRBD1 (6 bases). V dropped 7 bases and J dropped 4 bases, with 16 bases sitting between them. This CDR3 comprises 14 residues. Germline V gene sequence: CDR1 MNHNY, CDR2 SVGAGI (reference sequence).

The table lists this clonotype with many counts. The V gene is TRBV20-1, the J gene TRBJ1-5; the D gene is possibly TRBD1 (5 bases). Per the germline V gene, CDR1 is DFQATT and CDR2 is SNEGSKA (reference sequence). The CDR3 runs to 14 residues. V gave up 0 bases and J gave up 4 bases, with 10 bases separating them. The CDR3 DNA is TGCAGTGCTAGAGAATCGACAGTAAATCAGCCCCAGCATTTT. Its translation: CSARESTVNQPQHF.

The table lists this clonotype with a few counts. This may be a read error: a much more frequent sequence differs by one nucleotide. The V call is TRBV7-2, the J call TRBJ1-2; D is unresolved. Germline V lookup: CDR1 SGHTA, CDR2 FQGNSA. The V end was cut by 3 bases, the J end by 4 bases, with 6 bases between. The CDR3 sequence is 12 residues long. The CDR3: CASSFGRYGYTF. CDR3 nucleotide sequence: TGTGCCAGCAGCTTCGGGCGCTATGGCTACACCTTC. Together with reference TRBV7-2 and TRBJ1-2, the CDR3 gives the full variable domain: GAGVSQSPSNKVTEKGKDVELRCDPISGHTALYWYRQSLGQGLEFLIYFQGNSAPDKSGLPSDRFSAERTGGSVSTLTIQRTQQEDSAVYLCASSFGRYGYTFGSGTRLTVV.

This clonotype was counted ten times or more. The chain uses TRBV13 and TRBJ2-7; 8 bases align to TRBD2. The trim removed 2 bases at V and 2 bases at J, leaving 5 bases unmatched. The CDR3 consists of 15 residues. Germline CDR1 PRHDT, CDR2 FYEKMQ (reference sequence). This CDR3 is CASSLRGSGTYEQYF. The CDR3 DNA reads TGTGCCAGCAGCTTAAGGGGTAGCGGGACCTACGAGCAGTACTTC. Full variable domain (rest looked up from reference TRBV13 and TRBJ2-7): AAGVIQSPRHLIKEKRETATLKCYPIPRHDTVYWYQQGPGQDPQFLISFYEKMQSDKGSIPDRFSAQQFSDYHSELNMSSLELGDSALYFCASSLRGSGTYEQYFGPGTRLTVT.

V usage is TRBV11-2 and J usage is TRBJ1-5; 10 bases line up with TRBD1. With V trimmed by 5 bases and J by 2 bases, 6 bases remained unmatched. The CDR3 sequence is 16 residues long. Germline CDR1 reads SGHAT; CDR2 reads FQNNGV. DNA for the CDR3: TGTGCCAGCAGCGGGGGACAGGGGTCGGGCAATCAGCCCCAGCATTTT. Translated: CASSGGQGSGNQPQHF.

This chain uses TRBV4-1 with TRBJ2-5; 7 bases map to TRBD2. The trim removed 1 base at V and 4 bases at J, leaving 12 bases unmatched. The CDR3 length is 17 residues. Germline lookup yields CDR1 MGHRA and CDR2 YSYEKL. CDR3 protein: CASSQVPGGEGRETQYF. CDR3 nucleotides: TGCGCCAGCAGCCAAGTTCCTGGTGGGGAGGGCCGAGAGACCCAGTACTTC.

The sample holds a few counts of this clonotype. The V and J genes are TRBV2 and TRBJ2-7, with D tentatively TRBD2 (5 bases). The germline CDR1 and CDR2 sequences are SNHLY and FYNNEI. The CDR3 contains 15 residues. V was shortened by 5 bases and J by 1 base, with 15 bases between the two germline ends. The CDR3 sequence is CASSSMEVPSYEQYF. Here the CDR3 DNA reads TGTGCCAGCAGTTCAATGGAGGTCCCTTCCTACGAGCAGTACTTC.

The rearrangement uses TRBV10-3 and TRBJ1-2; no firm D call. The CDR3 consists of 14 residues. Germline CDR1 ENHRY, CDR2 SYGVKD. V was cut by 5 bases and J by 4 bases, with 14 bases left in between. The CDR3 coding sequence is TGTGCCATCAGTCCAGCTGGAGCCTCCTATGGCTACACCTTC. Protein product: CAISPAGASYGYTF.

Ten or more counts support this clonotype. The chain has TRBV2 and TRBJ2-2; D is unresolved. The CDR3 spans 15 residues. With 7 bases removed from V and 0 bases from J, the gap between germline ends came to 12 bases. CDR1 is SNHLY, CDR2 FYNNEI, per germline. CDR3 protein: CASTALGTNTGELFF. CDR3 DNA: TGTGCCAGCACTGCCCTAGGGACGAACACCGGGGAGCTGTTTTTT.

In its sample, this clonotype was seen many times. This rearrangement joins TRBV2 to TRBJ2-7; 10 bases are shared with TRBD2. The CDR3 spans 15 residues. Germline V gives CDR1 SNHLY, CDR2 FYNNEI. The ends lost 4 bases at V and 5 bases at J; junction bases unmatched: 8. The CDR3 loop reads CASSGLAGEGDEQYF. For the CDR3, the DNA is TGTGCCAGCAGTGGCCTAGCGGGAGAAGGGGACGAGCAGTACTTC.

The sample holds a few counts of this clonotype. The rearrangement links TRBV20-1 to TRBJ1-3, with unresolved D. Trimming cost V 0 bases and J 1 base, with 13 bases left between them. The germline V gene encodes CDR1 DFQATT and CDR2 SNEGSKA (reference sequence). This CDR3 is built from 16 residues. This CDR3 is CSARDLGRVSGNTIYF. The CDR3 DNA is TGCAGTGCTAGAGATCTCGGAAGGGTTTCTGGAAACACCATATATTTT.

This chain links TRBV6-5 with TRBJ1-5; no clear D. The V end was cut by 2 bases, the J end by 3 bases, with 8 bases between. This CDR3 spans 14 amino acids. Germline assignment: CDR1 MNHEY and CDR2 SVGAGI. DNA of the CDR3: TGTGCCAGCAGTTACAGAGTCGACAATCAGCCCCAGCATTTT. Its protein product is CASSYRVDNQPQHF.

The V and J genes are TRBV6-5 and TRBJ2-6; 9 bases are shared with TRBD1. The CDR3 covers 16 residues. V dropped 8 bases and J dropped 4; count of bases not matched to a gene: 9. CDR1 MNHEY and CDR2 SVGAGI come from the germline V gene. CDR3 protein: CASFRDRVSGANVLTF. In DNA, the CDR3 is TGTGCCAGCTTTCGGGACAGGGTCTCCGGGGCCAACGTCCTGACTTTC.

This clonotype was detected ten times or more. The rearrangement uses TRBV9 and TRBJ1-2; 11 bases match TRBD1. J lost 6 bases, V lost 3 bases, and 1 base had no gene match. The CDR3 covers 13 residues. The V gene's germline CDR1 is SGDLS and CDR2 YYNGEE. The CDR3 sequence is CASSAGQGDGYTF. In nucleotides, the CDR3 is TGTGCCAGCAGCGCGGGACAGGGGGATGGCTACACCTTC.

This clonotype has at least ten counts. The V gene is TRBV20-1, the J gene TRBJ1-2; no clear D gene. Trimming stripped 0 bases from V and 0 bases from J, with 11 bases between. Germline V CDR1 and CDR2: DFQATT, SNEGSKA (reference sequence). The CDR3 runs 15 residues. CDR3 sequence: CSARDLRLTNYGYTF. As DNA, the CDR3 is TGCAGTGCTAGAGATCTCCGCCTGACTAACTATGGCTACACCTTC.

This clonotype was counted ten times or more. The V and J genes are TRBV20-1 and TRBJ2-5; D perhaps matches TRBD1 (6 bases). The CDR3 totals 14 residues. Trimming cost V 4 bases and J 4 bases, with 16 bases left between them. CDR1 and CDR2 (germline): DFQATT, SNEGSKA (reference sequence). Here the CDR3 DNA reads TGCAGTGCTAACTCCGGGACACAAAGAGAGACCCAGTACTTC. This encodes CSANSGTQRETQYF.

The gene calls are TRBV20-1 and TRBJ1-2; D unresolved. The germline CDR1 and CDR2 sequences are DFQATT and SNEGSKA (reference sequence). The CDR3 has 13 amino acids. Trimming cost V 0 bases and J 2 bases, with 7 bases left between them. CDR3 nucleotide sequence: TGCAGTGCTAGAGATCAGATCAACTATGGCTACACCTTC. Translating it yields CSARDQINYGYTF.

This clonotype has only a few counts. This may come from a read error, since a much larger clone is one base off. J is TRBJ1-1 and V is TRBV20-1; a possible D gene is TRBD1 (6 bases). The CDR3 is made up of 13 amino acids. CDR1 is DFQATT and CDR2 is SNEGSKA in the germline V gene (reference sequence). This CDR3 is CSASRGADAEAFF. CDR3 DNA: TGCAGCGCTTCGAGGGGGGCAGACGCTGAAGCTTTCTTT.

This clonotype was seen many times. V gene TRBV7-9 combines with J gene TRBJ2-2; D call uncertain. The CDR3 is 12 residues long. Deletions cut 6 bases from V and 7 bases from J, with 9 bases between. Germline assignment: CDR1 SEHNR and CDR2 FQNEAQ (reference sequence). In DNA form, the CDR3 reads TGTGCCAGCAGTCCGACCATCGGGGAGCTGTTTTTT. It is translated as CASSPTIGELFF.

The V gene is TRBV7-2, the J gene TRBJ1-6; a possible D gene is TRBD1 (5 bases). Germline V CDR1 and CDR2: SGHTA, FQGNSA. The CDR3 loop spans 15 amino acids. V gave up 0 bases and J gave up 4 bases, with 7 bases separating them. CDR3 sequence: CASSLAQGYNSPLHF. The CDR3 nucleotides are TGTGCCAGCAGCTTAGCGCAGGGATATAATTCACCCCTCCACTTT.

The genes are TRBV19 and TRBJ2-7; 11 positions agree with TRBD2. Unmatched junction bases numbered 7, after V lost 3 bases and J lost 3 bases. The CDR3 consists of 16 residues. Per the germline V gene, CDR1 is LNHDA and CDR2 is SQIVND (reference sequence). In DNA, the CDR3 is TGTGCCAGTAGTATGGATGGGACTAGCGGCCGCTACGAGCAGTACTTC. Encoded protein: CASSMDGTSGRYEQYF.